The 15 T cell receptor beta chains listed next were all sequenced from one sample in a study of T cell repertoires in cytomegalovirus infection (dated by TCRdb to about 2019). Sequencer: Illumina HiSeq 1500. The public reads were reprocessed in TCRdb via fastp at Q25 and MiXCR, keeping in-frame beta chains. Rows are unified per CDR3 protein, each entry keeping the most common DNA and genes. In all, the sample holds 900,000 to 950,000 distinct CDR3 sequences, and around 32% of those were seen once. The ten largest account for 13% of the sample. The treatment or condition label, as the study defines it: in vitro stimulation with specific CMV peptide epitopes to enrich CMV-specific T cells. For these receptors, no antigen is known. The sample in question was cultured CD8+ T cells from PBMCs, obtained from culture after CMV antigen stimulation. The receptors shown here come from a human donor in good health (CMV status not recorded). Some clones in this sample may be carry-over from other donors' samples.

This clonotype showed up many times. The rearrangement joins TRBV7-2 to TRBJ2-5, with D perhaps given as TRBD1 or TRBD2 (5 bases each). Trimming removed 5 bases at V and 5 bases at J, with 18 bases between. Germline CDR1 is SGHTA and CDR2 is FQGNSA. The CDR3 runs to 15 residues. The CDR3 spells CASSPNGATRETQYF. DNA for the CDR3: TGTGCCAGCAGCCCCAACGGGGCAACTCGGGAGACCCAGTACTTC.

This clonotype has ten or more counts. The chain has TRBV7-3 and TRBJ2-1, with 7 nucleotides matching TRBD2. This CDR3 is built from 18 residues. Per germline, CDR1 SGHTA and CDR2 FQGTGA. The junction had 13 bases not matched to a gene; V was cut back by 5 bases and J by 0 bases. DNA for the CDR3: TGTGCCAGCAGCCCAACGGTATCTAGCGGACCCTCCTACAATGAGCAGTTCTTC. This encodes CASSPTVSSGPSYNEQFF.

This clonotype was counted between two and nine times. The chain combines TRBV12-5 with TRBJ1-1; 7 bases are shared with TRBD1. Germline V gene data show CDR1 as LGHNT and CDR2 as FRNRAP. The CDR3 covers 18 residues. J gave up 1 base and V 3 bases, and 14 bases lay outside the gene matches. CDR3 protein: CASGFAVGGRGENTEAFF. The DNA for the CDR3 is TGTGCTAGTGGTTTCGCCGTCGGGGGCAGGGGGGAGAACACTGAAGCTTTCTTT.

This clonotype has just a few counts. The genes are TRBV4-1 and TRBJ1-2; D not resolved. The CDR3 is 15 amino acids. V was shortened by 0 bases and J by 8 bases, with 16 bases between the two germline ends. Germline CDR1 MGHRA, CDR2 YSYEKL. CDR3 loop: CASSQEVLVDEGYTF. The CDR3 region has the DNA TGCGCCAGCAGCCAAGAAGTCCTGGTTGATGAAGGCTACACCTTC.

The table lists this clonotype with many counts. The chain carries TRBV7-2 and TRBJ2-3, with D possibly called TRBD1 or TRBD2 (5 bases each). Germline V CDR1 and CDR2: SGHTA, FQGNSA. The V and J ends lost 1 base and 0 bases respectively, with 8 bases between them. The CDR3 is made up of 15 amino acids. CDR3 sequence reads: CASSLGDGSTDTQYF. CDR3 DNA sequence: TGTGCCAGCAGCTTAGGGGACGGGAGCACAGATACGCAGTATTTT.

This clonotype appeared many times. The rearrangement links TRBV7-2 to TRBJ2-7, with D perhaps matching TRBD1 (5 bases). Trimming cost V 4 bases and J 7 bases, with 17 bases left between them. This CDR3 has 14 residues. CDR1 is SGHTA and CDR2 is FQGNSA in the germline V gene. CDR3 DNA: TGTGCCAGCAGCTACAGCAGGGTTGGGGTAGAGCAGTACTTC. Its protein is CASSYSRVGVEQYF.

The sample holds a few counts of this clonotype. The chain joins TRBV7-6 to TRBJ1-4; perhaps TRBD1 as D (5 bases). The CDR3 loop spans 14 amino acids. Deletions cut 4 bases from V and 10 bases from J, with 16 bases between. Germline V CDR1 and CDR2: SGHVS, FNYEAQ. The CDR3 is CASSSPQGLVKLFF. In nucleotides, the CDR3 is TGTGCCAGCAGCTCCCCTCAGGGTCTCGTAAAACTGTTTTTT.

Notes on this clonotype: A read error may account for a junction end that differs from germline. This sequence joins TRBV4-2 and TRBJ2-1, with TRBD2 as a possible D gene (6 bases). Germline V lookup: CDR1 LGHNA, CDR2 YNFKEQ. The CDR3 has 12 amino acids. The CDR3 nucleotides read TGTGCCAGCAGCCAGGACTACGATGAGCAGTTCTTC. Its protein product is CASSQDYDEQFF.

The CDR3 DNA reads TGTGCCAGCCTAGCGGATGGCTACACCTTC. Protein product: CASLADGYTF. V usage is TRBV2 and J usage is TRBJ1-2; D remains unclear. The CDR3 consists of 10 residues. Germline CDR1 and CDR2: SNHLY and FYNNEI. V was shortened by 8 bases and J by 6 bases, with 7 bases between the two germline ends.

At least ten counts were recorded for this clonotype. This chain connects TRBV7-2 to TRBJ2-1; weak D call: TRBD2 (5 bases). V lost 6 bases, J lost 0 bases, and 12 bases lay in between. The CDR3 loop spans 15 amino acids. The germline V gene has CDR1 SGHTA and CDR2 FQGNSA. CDR3 sequence (DNA): TGTGCCAGCAGGAGGGAGATGAGCTCCTACAATGAGCAGTTCTTC. This encodes CASRREMSSYNEQFF.

This clonotype was observed a handful of times. The J gene is TRBJ1-1, the V gene TRBV6-5; D is uncertain. The CDR3 runs to 16 residues. The V and J ends lost 0 bases and 1 base respectively, with 12 bases between them. The germline CDR1 and CDR2 sequences are MNHEY and SVGAGI. The CDR3 loop is CASSYSKARGNTEAFF. The CDR3 coding sequence is TGTGCCAGCAGTTACTCGAAGGCACGGGGGAACACTGAAGCTTTCTTT.

This chain links TRBV10-2 with TRBJ1-4, with 10 bases fitting TRBD1. The CDR3 is 15 residues long. J was trimmed by 8 bases and V by 2 bases; bases with no gene match: 5. Germline assignment: CDR1 WSHSY and CDR2 SAAADI. CDR3 sequence: CASSEAGTGAEKLFF. The CDR3 region has the DNA TGCGCCAGCAGTGAGGCCGGGACAGGGGCAGAAAAACTGTTTTTT.

V gene TRBV6-2 or TRBV6-3 combines with J gene TRBJ2-7; a possible D gene is TRBD2 (7 bases). V shed 8 bases and J shed 6 bases, with 11 bases lying between them. The CDR3 extends over 11 amino acids. Germline V gives CDR1 MNHEY, CDR2 SVGEGT. The CDR3 nucleotides read TGTGCCAGCCGGGGGGCCCGCGAGCAGTACGTC. It specifies CASRGAREQYV.

The genes are TRBV29-1 and TRBJ2-6, with unresolved D. Trimming cost V 1 base and J 0 bases, with 13 bases left between them. CDR3 length equals 17 residues. Per germline, CDR1 SQVTM and CDR2 ANQGSEA. The CDR3 loop is CSVEVWMPPSGANVLTF. In nucleotides, the CDR3 is TGCAGCGTTGAAGTGTGGATGCCCCCCTCTGGGGCCAACGTCCTGACTTTC.

This clonotype was recorded at least ten times. This chain uses TRBV7-2 with TRBJ1-6, with unresolved D. The V gene's germline CDR1 is SGHTA and CDR2 FQGNSA. The CDR3 has 15 residues. With 0 bases removed from V and 6 bases from J, the gap between germline ends came to 9 bases. CDR3 nucleotides: TGTGCCAGCAGCTTAGCGGACCTTCTTAATTCACCCCTCCACTTT. Its protein product is CASSLADLLNSPLHF.